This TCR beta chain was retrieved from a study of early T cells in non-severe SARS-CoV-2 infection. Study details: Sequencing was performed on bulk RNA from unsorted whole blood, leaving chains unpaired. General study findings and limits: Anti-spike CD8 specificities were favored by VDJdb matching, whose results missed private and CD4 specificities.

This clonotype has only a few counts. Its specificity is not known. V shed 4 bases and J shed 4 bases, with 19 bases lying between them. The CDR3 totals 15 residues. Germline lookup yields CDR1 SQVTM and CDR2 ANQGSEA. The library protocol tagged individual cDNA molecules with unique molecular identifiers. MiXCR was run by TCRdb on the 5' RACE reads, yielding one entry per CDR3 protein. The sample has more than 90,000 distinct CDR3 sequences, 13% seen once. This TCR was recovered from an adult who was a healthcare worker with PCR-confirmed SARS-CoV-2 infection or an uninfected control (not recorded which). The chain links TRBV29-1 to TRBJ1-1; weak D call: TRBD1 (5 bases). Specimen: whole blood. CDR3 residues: CSVVVDRLYLTEAFF. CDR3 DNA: TGCAGCGTTGTCGTTGACAGACTTTATCTCACTGAAGCTTTCTTT.